These 31 T cell receptor beta chains share one sample of origin, sequenced in a study of metastatic and nonmetastatic thyroid tumors (dated by TCRdb to the early 2020s). Library method: PCR. Instrument on record: Illumina HiSeq 4000. TCRdb trimmed public reads at Q25 via fastp, called clones via MiXCR and kept in-frame beta chains. This sample lists around 6,400 clones; more than 25% were detected once. The top ten clones comprise under 25% of the sample. No treatment had been received by any patient before thyroid surgery. Source material: tumor tissue. These receptors all come from a female donor with papillary thyroid cancer or a benign thyroid nodule (not recorded which). Some clones in this sample may be carry-over from other donors' samples.

This clone ranks as medium-sized (0.01 to 0.1%). The chain couples TRBV27 to TRBJ2-7; TRBD1 aligns across 10 bases. In germline, CDR1 is MNHEY, CDR2 SMNVEV (reference sequence). Trimming removed 4 bases from V and 3 bases from J; junction bases left unmatched: 3. The CDR3 contains 14 residues. CDR3 loop: CASSYRDRGYEQYF. The CDR3 DNA sequence: TGTGCCAGCAGTTACCGGGACAGGGGCTACGAGCAGTACTTC.

J is TRBJ2-7 and V is TRBV5-1; 10 bases are a match to TRBD2. Trimming removed 7 bases from V and 5 bases from J; junction bases left unmatched: 9. This CDR3 has 14 residues. The germline V gene has CDR1 SGHRS and CDR2 YFSETQ. Written as DNA, the CDR3 is TGCGCCAGCGCGGGTCTAGCGGGAGCCAACGAGCAGTACTTC. It translates to CASAGLAGANEQYF. Full variable domain (rest looked up from reference TRBV5-1 and TRBJ2-7): KAGVTQTPRYLIKTRGQQVTLSCSPISGHRSVSWYQQTPGQGLQFLFEYFSETQRNKGNFPGRFSGRQFSNSRSEMNVSTLELGDSALYLCASAGLAGANEQYFGPGTRLTVT.

This clone has a handful of counts. The chain has TRBV20-1 and TRBJ2-3; a weak D match, TRBD2 (6 bases). With 5 bases removed from V and 2 bases from J, the gap between germline ends came to 26 bases. Germline loops: CDR1 DFQATT, CDR2 SNEGSKA (reference sequence). This CDR3 has 18 amino acids. CDR3 coding DNA: TGCAGTGCTTCGACTCTAAACGAACCGGGACTGCACACAGATACGCAGTATTTT. Amino acids: CSASTLNEPGLHTDTQYF.

The rearrangement links TRBV6-1 to TRBJ2-5; 11 nucleotides align to TRBD2. Per the germline V gene, CDR1 is MNHNS and CDR2 is SASEGT. This CDR3 region has 17 residues. V lost 5 bases, J lost 4 bases, and 12 bases stayed unmatched. CDR3 protein: CASSRGTSGHLGETQYF. CDR3 coding DNA: TGTGCCAGCAGTCGAGGGACTAGCGGCCACTTGGGAGAGACCCAGTACTTC.

The chain has TRBV11-2 and TRBJ1-2, with a tentative D call TRBD1 (6 bases). Trimming left V 0 bases short and J 6 bases short, with 20 bases between. The CDR3 runs to 17 residues. CDR1 SGHAT and CDR2 FQNNGV come from the germline V gene. CDR3 loop: CASSLDMAGASLNGYTF. DNA of the CDR3: TGTGCCAGCAGCTTAGATATGGCAGGGGCGAGTCTTAATGGCTACACCTTC.

This clone is categorized as medium-sized. The chain combines TRBV20-1 with TRBJ2-3; the match to TRBD2 covers 10 bases. In germline, CDR1 is DFQATT, CDR2 SNEGSKA (reference sequence). CDR3 size: 14 residues. J was trimmed by 4 bases and V by 5 bases; bases with no gene match: 6. Written as DNA, the CDR3 is TGCAGTGCTCATTTAGCGGGAGGCGCAGATACGCAGTATTTT. Amino acids: CSAHLAGGADTQYF.

V usage is TRBV3-1 and J usage is TRBJ1-2, with D hard to call. Trimming removed 1 base at V and 10 bases at J, with 10 bases between. CDR1 and CDR2 from the germline V gene are LGHDT and YNNKEL (reference sequence). The CDR3 length is 12 residues. The CDR3 reads CASSQGKGAYTF. CDR3 DNA sequence: TGTGCCAGCAGCCAAGGCAAGGGCGCCTACACCTTC.

This clone is medium-sized in the sample. The chain couples TRBV13 to TRBJ2-7; D not certain. Trimming stripped 5 bases from V and 5 bases from J, with 10 bases between. The germline CDR1 and CDR2 sequences are PRHDT and FYEKMQ (reference sequence). CDR3 length equals 12 residues. The CDR3 here is CASSLGGDEQYF. CDR3 in DNA: TGTGCCAGCAGCCTGGGTGGGGACGAGCAGTACTTC.

The chain joins TRBV18 to TRBJ2-1, with a tentative D call TRBD2 (6 bases). Germline loops: CDR1 KGHSH, CDR2 LQKENI. The CDR3 totals 14 residues. With 4 bases removed from V and 4 bases from J, the gap between germline ends came to 11 bases. The CDR3 DNA follows: TGTGCCAGCTCACTAGCGGACGAATACAATGAGCAGTTCTTC. Its protein is CASSLADEYNEQFF.

In its sample, this clone ranks as medium-sized. The chain employs TRBV5-6 and TRBJ1-4, with D uncertain. Germline CDR1 and CDR2: SGHDT and YYEEEE. V lost 0 bases to trimming and J lost 4 bases, with 7 bases between them. This CDR3 has 14 amino acids. CDR3 bases: TGTGCCAGCAGCTTGGTCAATGATAATGAAAAACTGTTTTTT. Translating gives CASSLVNDNEKLFF.

There are a few counts of this clone. This chain joins TRBV28 and TRBJ2-2; 9 bases are a match to TRBD2. The CDR3 is 14 residues long. Germline V CDR1 and CDR2: MDHEN, SYDVKM. V lost 5 bases, J lost 6 bases, and 4 bases stayed unmatched. The chain's CDR3 is CASSRTSASGELFF. In DNA form, the CDR3 reads TGTGCCAGCAGTCGGACTAGCGCCTCCGGGGAGCTGTTTTTT.

The genes are TRBV9 and TRBJ1-5, with a tentative D call TRBD1 (5 bases). CDR1 is SGDLS, CDR2 YYNGEE, per germline. The CDR3 has 16 residues. Trimming took 0 bases from V and 4 from J, leaving 14 bases between them. CDR3 DNA: TGTGCCAGCAGCGTAGCTTGGGACGGTTGGAATCAGCCCCAGCATTTT. Translation gives CASSVAWDGWNQPQHF.

This clone was counted only a few times. The genes are TRBV9 and TRBJ2-5; D is uncertain. The V and J ends lost 3 bases and 6 bases respectively, with 9 bases between them. Germline V gene sequence: CDR1 SGDLS, CDR2 YYNGEE. The CDR3 runs to 12 residues. CDR3 protein: CASSGSFQTQYF. The CDR3 bases are TGTGCCAGCAGCGGCAGCTTCCAGACCCAGTACTTC.

This clone is medium-sized by share. This chain joins TRBV9 and TRBJ2-7, with 11 positions matching TRBD2. This CDR3 region has 14 residues. Per the germline V gene, CDR1 is SGDLS and CDR2 is YYNGEE. V dropped 2 bases and J dropped 10; count of bases not matched to a gene: 8. This CDR3 is CASSVSTSGREQYF. CDR3 bases: TGTGCCAGCAGCGTTAGTACTAGCGGGAGAGAACAGTACTTC.

This clone showed up just a few times. The genes are TRBV6-2 or TRBV6-3 and TRBJ2-1; TRBD2 is a possible D gene (6 bases). Germline CDR1 reads MNHEY; CDR2 reads SVGEGT. The V end was cut by 3 bases, the J end by 10 bases, with 13 bases between. The length of the CDR3 is 13 residues. CDR3 protein: CASSYVNAGEQFF. The CDR3 region has the DNA TGTGCCAGCAGTTATGTGAATGCGGGGGAGCAGTTCTTC.

This clone was counted only a few times. This chain uses TRBV6-7 with TRBJ2-1; D is possibly TRBD1 (7 bases). TRBV6-7 is filed as an ORF, its function uncertain. V was clipped by 2 bases and J by 7 bases, with 15 bases between them. There are 15 residues in the CDR3. CDR3 DNA: TGTGCCAGCAGTTACGAGGCAGGGGGGTGGAATGAGCAGTTCTTC. Translating gives CASSYEAGGWNEQFF.

This clone has a handful of counts. The gene calls are TRBV12-3 or TRBV12-4 and TRBJ1-2; D gene unclear. This CDR3 region has 14 residues. Trimming shortened V by 4 bases and J by 1 base, and 10 bases separated the two germline ends. CDR3: CASSYSSVNYGYTF. CDR3 nucleotides: TGTGCCAGCAGTTACTCCTCGGTTAACTATGGCTACACCTTC.

This clone was counted a few times. The rearrangement links TRBV28 to TRBJ1-1, with D hard to call. Germline V gene lookup returns CDR1 MDHEN and CDR2 SYDVKM. CDR3 length: 13 residues. Trimming shortened V by 8 bases and J by 1 base, and 11 bases separated the two germline ends. This CDR3 reads CASRPGPNTEAFF. For the CDR3, the DNA is TGTGCCAGCCGTCCGGGTCCGAACACTGAAGCTTTCTTT.

V is TRBV5-1 and J is TRBJ1-2, with TRBD1 identical over 7 bases. Trimming took 1 base from V and 8 from J; bases not matched to a gene: 11. Per the germline V gene, CDR1 is SGHRS and CDR2 is YFSETQ. The CDR3 loop spans 15 amino acids. The CDR3 loop is CASSLSGQTREGYTF. CDR3 sequence (DNA): TGCGCCAGCAGCTTGTCGGGACAGACCCGGGAGGGCTACACCTTC.

This clone is medium-sized. J is TRBJ2-2 and V is TRBV5-1; TRBD1 might be the D (5 bases). From germline, CDR1 is SGHRS and CDR2 YFSETQ. CDR3 length: 15 amino acids. V was pared by 2 bases and J by 6 bases, with 14 bases between. This CDR3 reads CASSFYGHYAGELFF. For the CDR3, the DNA is TGCGCCAGCAGCTTCTACGGACATTACGCCGGGGAGCTGTTTTTT.

As to this clone: A junction boundary mismatches the germline segment, possibly from a read error. CDR3 nucleotide sequence: TGTGCCAGCAGTTCAGAGCGGGAGGTGTCACGCACAGATACACAGTATTTT. The encoded protein is CASSSEREVSRTDTQYF. V gene TRBV12-3 or TRBV12-4 combines with J gene TRBJ2-3; 9 bases align to TRBD2. The CDR3 has 17 amino acids.

This clone turned up a few times. The rearrangement links TRBV20-1 to TRBJ2-3; D uncertain. With 6 bases removed from V and 1 base from J, the gap between germline ends came to 14 bases. Germline V gene data show CDR1 as DFQATT and CDR2 as SNEGSKA (reference sequence). The CDR3 has 14 residues. The CDR3 DNA reads as TGCAGTGCCATGGGCCCAGATCGCACAGATACGCAGTATTTT. It encodes CSAMGPDRTDTQYF.

This clone was seen many times. The chain uses TRBV3-1 and TRBJ1-6; D call uncertain. Trimming shortened V by 3 bases and J by 0 bases, and 6 bases separated the two germline ends. Germline CDR1 reads LGHDT; CDR2 reads YNNKEL (reference sequence). The CDR3 runs 15 residues. In DNA form, the CDR3 reads TGTGCCAGCAGCCAGCAGAGCTCCTATAATTCACCCCTCCACTTT. It translates to CASSQQSSYNSPLHF.

The rearrangement joins TRBV30 to TRBJ1-2; no firm D call. Trimming took 1 base from V and 4 from J, leaving 10 bases between them. Looked up from germline, CDR1 is GTSNPN and CDR2 is SVGIG (reference sequence). The CDR3 extends over 13 amino acids. CDR3 nucleotide sequence: TGTGCCTGGAGTGAAGGACTGACCTATGGCTACACCTTC. Its translation: CAWSEGLTYGYTF.

V is TRBV5-1 and J is TRBJ1-2, with D perhaps matching TRBD1 (5 bases). This CDR3 contains 14 residues. CDR1 SGHRS and CDR2 YFSETQ come from the germline V gene. Trimming shortened V by 2 bases and J by 4 bases, and 12 bases separated the two germline ends. The CDR3 spells CASSFGDAGYGYTF. DNA of the CDR3: TGCGCCAGCAGCTTCGGGGACGCTGGCTATGGCTACACCTTC.

This clone appeared once. The chain links TRBV20-1 to TRBJ1-2; weak D call: TRBD1 (6 bases). The CDR3 contains 13 residues. Per germline, CDR1 DFQATT and CDR2 SNEGSKA (reference sequence). With 3 bases removed from V and 4 bases from J, the gap between germline ends came to 12 bases. CDR3 sequence: CSASHGQIYGYTF. CDR3 DNA sequence: TGCAGTGCTAGTCACGGACAGATCTATGGCTACACCTTC.

This clone is medium-sized by share. The V call is TRBV20-1, the J call TRBJ2-5; no reliable D call. Between the trimmed V and J ends, which lost 2 bases and 5 bases, there was a span of 9 bases. The length of the CDR3 is 12 residues. Per germline, CDR1 DFQATT and CDR2 SNEGSKA (reference sequence). The CDR3 loop reads CSARMGIETQYF. Here the CDR3 DNA reads TGCAGTGCTAGAATGGGTATTGAGACCCAGTACTTC.

This clone has a handful of counts. The gene calls are TRBV27 and TRBJ2-7; 10 positions match TRBD1. The CDR3 runs to 14 residues. J was trimmed by 5 bases and V by 4 bases; bases with no gene match: 5. CDR1 is MNHEY, CDR2 SMNVEV, per germline (reference sequence). Written as DNA, the CDR3 is TGTGCCAGCAGTTCCGACAGGGGGCTCAACGAGCAGTACTTC. Translated, it gives CASSSDRGLNEQYF.

This chain uses TRBV5-1 with TRBJ1-2; 12 positions match TRBD1. V shed 0 bases and J 0 bases; nucleotides not matched to a gene: 6. Germline lookup yields CDR1 SGHRS and CDR2 YFSETQ. The CDR3 is 18 amino acids. The CDR3 reads CASSLEGQGAPANYGYTF. The CDR3 nucleotides are TGCGCCAGCAGCTTGGAGGGACAGGGGGCCCCAGCTAACTATGGCTACACCTTC. The full variable domain, completed using reference TRBV5-1 and TRBJ1-2, is KAGVTQTPRYLIKTRGQQVTLSCSPISGHRSVSWYQQTPGQGLQFLFEYFSETQRNKGNFPGRFSGRQFSNSRSEMNVSTLELGDSALYLCASSLEGQGAPANYGYTFGSGTRLTVV.

The sample holds a few counts of this clone. V gene TRBV2 combines with J gene TRBJ2-1; a weak D match, TRBD1 (6 bases). The CDR3 has 14 residues. Trimming shortened V by 10 bases and J by 7 bases, and 20 bases separated the two germline ends. Per germline, CDR1 SNHLY and CDR2 FYNNEI. The CDR3 region is CATYRDNWGNEQFF. CDR3 nucleotide sequence: TGTGCCACCTACCGGGACAACTGGGGGAATGAGCAGTTCTTC.

The chain joins TRBV29-1 to TRBJ2-5; the match to TRBD1 covers 8 bases. From germline, CDR1 is SQVTM and CDR2 ANQGSEA. V shed 6 bases and J 0 bases; nucleotides not matched to a gene: 3. The CDR3 spans 13 residues. The CDR3 protein is CSVGDRYQETQYF. The CDR3 DNA reads as TGCAGCGTGGGGGACAGGTACCAAGAGACCCAGTACTTC.